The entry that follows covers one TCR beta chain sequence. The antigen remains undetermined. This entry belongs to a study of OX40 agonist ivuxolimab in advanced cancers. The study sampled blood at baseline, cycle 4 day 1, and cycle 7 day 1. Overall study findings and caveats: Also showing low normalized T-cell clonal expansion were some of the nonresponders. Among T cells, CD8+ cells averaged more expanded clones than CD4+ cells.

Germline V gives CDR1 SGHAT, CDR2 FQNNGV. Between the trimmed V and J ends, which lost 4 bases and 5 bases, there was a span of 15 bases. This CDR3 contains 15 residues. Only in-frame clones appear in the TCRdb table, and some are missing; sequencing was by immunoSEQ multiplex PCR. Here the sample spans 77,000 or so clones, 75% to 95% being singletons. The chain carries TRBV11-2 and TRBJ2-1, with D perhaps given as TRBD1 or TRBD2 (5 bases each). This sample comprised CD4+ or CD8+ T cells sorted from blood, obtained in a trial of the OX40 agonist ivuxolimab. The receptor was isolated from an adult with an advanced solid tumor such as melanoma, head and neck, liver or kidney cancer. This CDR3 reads CASSSEPGTNNEQFF. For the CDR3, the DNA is TGTGCCAGCAGCTCTGAACCAGGGACGAACAATGAGCAGTTCTTC.